These 32 T cell receptor beta chains were all obtained from the same sample, sequenced in a study of regulatory T cells in long-lasting Graves disease. Libraries of TCR beta came from iRepertoire HTBI primers plus Arm-PCR of CDR3 regions. MiXCR was run by TCRdb on the multiplex PCR reads, yielding one entry per CDR3 protein. The data hold 200,000 to 250,000 distinct CDR3 sequences, with about 19% observed a single time. Time point in this sample: newly diagnosed GD, antithyroid drugs for less than 3 months. With RNA extracted from PBMCs as input, the TCR library was made. The same data also contributed to another study, on T cells in Graves' hyperthyroidism and ophthalmopathy.

Sequences were derived from peripheral blood mononuclear cells (PBMCs), sampled at new diagnosis, from a patient treated with antithyroid drugs. The receptors were gathered from a woman in her twenties or thirties with Graves disease.

This clonotype has a count of ten or more. V and J are TRBV28 and TRBJ1-6; weak D call: TRBD1 (6 bases). V dropped 2 bases and J dropped 9 bases, with 17 bases sitting between them. The germline V gene encodes CDR1 MDHEN and CDR2 SYDVKM. This CDR3 spans 16 amino acids. The CDR3 loop reads CASSLGGDRLVSPLHF. The CDR3 region has the DNA TGTGCCAGCAGTTTAGGTGGAGACAGGCTAGTTTCACCCCTCCACTTT.

V usage is TRBV15 and J usage is TRBJ1-1, with D perhaps matching TRBD1 (6 bases). The CDR3 is 14 amino acids. From germline, CDR1 is LNHNV and CDR2 YYDKDF (reference sequence). Trimming took off 2 bases at V and 4 bases at J, with 11 bases between the two ends. CDR3 loop: CATSRKGGATEAFF. The CDR3 bases are TGTGCCACCAGCAGAAAGGGGGGGGCCACTGAAGCTTTCTTT. Full variable domain (remainder filled in from reference TRBV15 and TRBJ1-1): DAMVIQNPRYQVTQFGKPVTLSCSQTLNHNVMYWYQQKSSQAPKLLFHYYDKDFNNEADTPDNFQSRRPNTSFCFLDIRSPGLGDTAMYLCATSRKGGATEAFFGQGTRLTVV.

Turning to this clonotype: This probably arose from a read error, given a far larger clone one base away. The V call is TRBV11-2, the J call TRBJ2-5, with 7 bases identical to TRBD1. CDR3 length equals 13 residues. Germline V gene lookup returns CDR1 SGHAT and CDR2 FQNNGV. The CDR3 region is CASSVTGFNEQLF. CDR3 in DNA: TGTGCCAGCAGCGTGACAGGGTTCAATGAGCAGTTATTC.

A remark on this clonotype: A much larger clone differs from this one at a single base, so this may be a read error. CDR3 bases: TGTGCCATCAGTCCTCGGATAGGAATGAACACTGAAGCTTTCTTT. Protein: CAISPRIGMNTEAFF. This chain links TRBV10-3 with TRBJ1-1, with D hard to call. V lost 5 bases to trimming and J lost 0 bases, with 13 bases between them. Germline V gene lookup returns CDR1 ENHRY and CDR2 SYGVKD. The CDR3 contains 15 residues.

In its sample, this clonotype was seen many times. This sequence joins TRBV2 and TRBJ1-6; 11 bases fit TRBD1. Germline CDR1 is SNHLY and CDR2 is FYNNEI. J gave up 10 bases and V 2 bases, and 7 bases lay outside the gene matches. This CDR3 is built from 16 residues. CDR3 residues: CASSEWTGGGESPLHF. CDR3 in DNA: TGTGCCAGCAGTGAATGGACAGGGGGCGGCGAATCACCCCTCCACTTT.

This clonotype was counted many times. V usage is TRBV20-1 and J usage is TRBJ2-5, with a possible D match to TRBD2 (6 bases). The V end lost 4 bases, the J end lost 2 bases, and 17 bases lay between the germline ends. This CDR3 has 15 amino acids. Germline CDR1 is DFQATT and CDR2 is SNEGSKA (reference sequence). The CDR3 region is CSAKSSGTFQETQYF. DNA of the CDR3: TGCAGTGCTAAGTCGTCCGGGACTTTTCAAGAGACCCAGTACTTC.

This clonotype was observed a few times. The rearrangement links TRBV9 to TRBJ2-3; D is perhaps TRBD1 (6 bases). CDR3 length: 16 amino acids. Germline V gene lookup returns CDR1 SGDLS and CDR2 YYNGEE. Trimming removed 8 bases at V and 2 bases at J, with 21 bases between. The CDR3 bases are TGTGCCAGAATCGACTTGGAAGGGGGTGACACAGATACGCAGTATTTT. Protein sequence: CARIDLEGGDTDTQYF.

In this sample, this clonotype turned up a few times. A much larger clone differs by one base, so this may be a read error. In DNA, the CDR3 is TGTGCCAGCAGCCCAGGGACAGGGTGGTACGAGCAGTACTTC. This encodes CASSPGTGWYEQYF. The chain is built from TRBV11-3 and TRBJ2-7, with 9 nucleotides matching TRBD1. There are 14 residues in the CDR3. Germline CDR1 and CDR2: SGHNT and YENEEA. Trimming took 5 bases from V and 4 from J; bases not matched to a gene: 6.

This clonotype was seen repeatedly, ten times or more. The chain recombines TRBV24-1 with TRBJ1-1, with D possibly being TRBD1 (6 bases). The CDR3 consists of 13 residues. CDR1 is KGHDR, CDR2 SFDVKD, per germline. With 7 bases removed from V and 2 bases from J, the gap between germline ends came to 10 bases. CDR3 region: CATSKQGNTEAFF. The CDR3 DNA reads TGTGCCACCAGCAAACAGGGAAACACTGAAGCTTTCTTT.

This clonotype has ten or more counts. This chain connects TRBV6-1 to TRBJ2-1; TRBD2 matches at 13 bases. The CDR3 loop spans 15 amino acids. Germline CDR1 is MNHNS and CDR2 is SASEGT. V dropped 7 bases and J dropped 10; count of bases not matched to a gene: 10. The CDR3 DNA reads as TGTGCCAGCAACTCACTAGCGGGAGGGTTAGGGGAGCAGTTCTTC. Encoded protein: CASNSLAGGLGEQFF.

V gene TRBV28 combines with J gene TRBJ2-3; 8 nucleotides align to TRBD2. Germline-derived CDR1 and CDR2 are MDHEN and SYDVKM. The CDR3 runs to 17 residues. The J segment lost 4 bases and the V segment lost 8 bases, leaving 17 bases of the junction unmatched. The CDR3 sequence is CASSKEGFSGIPDTQYF. The DNA for the CDR3 is TGTGCCAGCTCAAAGGAGGGGTTTAGCGGGATCCCAGATACGCAGTATTTT.

This clonotype was seen many times. The gene calls are TRBV18 and TRBJ2-7, with D perhaps TRBD2 (5 bases). Per germline, CDR1 KGHSH and CDR2 LQKENI. V lost 3 bases and J lost 3, with 12 bases in between. The CDR3 totals 14 residues. The CDR3 DNA reads as TGTGCCAGCTCACCGAACGGACTGATCTACGAGCAGTACTTC. Its protein product is CASSPNGLIYEQYF.

Concerning this clonotype: A far larger clone is just one base off, so this is likely a read error. The chain employs TRBV11-2 and TRBJ1-1; the match to TRBD1 covers 8 bases. The V and J ends lost 2 bases and 3 bases, in that order; junction bases with no gene match: 2. Looked up from germline, CDR1 is SGHAT and CDR2 is FQNNGV. The CDR3 extends over 14 amino acids. CDR3 sequence (DNA): TGTGCCAGCAGCTTAACAGGGGGTTACACTGAAGCTTTCTTT. It encodes CASSLTGGYTEAFF.

Ten or more counts support this clonotype. V is TRBV30 and J is TRBJ1-1; the D gene is possibly TRBD1 (5 bases). The germline V gene encodes CDR1 GTSNPN and CDR2 SVGIG (reference sequence). The CDR3 is 14 residues long. V lost 1 base and J 1 base, leaving 10 bases between the germline ends. The CDR3 sequence: CAWSEGQGNTEAFF. In DNA, the CDR3 is TGTGCCTGGAGTGAAGGGCAGGGGAACACTGAAGCTTTCTTT.

The sample holds many counts of this clonotype. The gene calls are TRBV20-1 and TRBJ2-3, with D possibly TRBD2 on 5 matching bases. CDR1 is DFQATT, CDR2 SNEGSKA, per germline (reference sequence). The CDR3 totals 15 residues. V lost 2 bases and J 0 bases, leaving 12 bases between the germline ends. In nucleotides, the CDR3 is TGCAGTGCTAGACAGGTAGCGTCTAGCACAGATACGCAGTATTTT. Protein sequence: CSARQVASSTDTQYF.

This clonotype is a singleton in its sample. The chain employs TRBV20-1 and TRBJ2-2; D is tentatively TRBD1 or TRBD2 (6 bases each). The V gene lost 7 bases and the J gene lost 6 bases, with 9 bases spanning the gap. CDR1 DFQATT and CDR2 SNEGSKA come from the germline V gene (reference sequence). The CDR3 is 11 amino acids. The CDR3 bases are TGCAGTGTAGGGGGGCCCGGGGAGCTGTTTTTT. Translating it yields CSVGGPGELFF.

The CDR3 DNA reads as TGTGCCAGCAGTGTCTGGGGGAAGAGGAACACTGAAGCTTTCTTT. Its protein is CASSVWGKRNTEAFF. The rearrangement links TRBV6-2 or TRBV6-3 to TRBJ1-1, with D tentatively TRBD1 (5 bases). Per the germline V gene, CDR1 is MNHEY and CDR2 is SVGEGT. V shed 5 bases and J shed 1 base, with 14 bases lying between them. The CDR3 has 15 amino acids.

The chain recombines TRBV12-3 or TRBV12-4 with TRBJ2-1; D ambiguous. There are 15 residues in the CDR3. The V end lost 5 bases, the J end lost 6 bases, and 17 bases lay between the germline ends. CDR3 sequence reads: CASSVRNGSGNEQFF. The CDR3 nucleotides are TGTGCCAGCAGTGTCCGGAACGGCTCTGGCAATGAGCAGTTCTTC.

This clonotype was recorded at least ten times. The chain recombines TRBV28 with TRBJ1-6; D is perhaps TRBD1 (5 bases). V was shortened by 3 bases and J by 0 bases, with 9 bases between the two germline ends. CDR1 is MDHEN, CDR2 SYDVKM, per germline. The CDR3 totals 16 residues. The CDR3 here is CASSFGASSYNSPLHF. The CDR3 bases are TGTGCCAGCAGTTTTGGGGCGAGCTCCTATAATTCACCCCTCCACTTT.

This clonotype has ten or more counts. This chain connects TRBV13 to TRBJ2-2; D is possibly TRBD1 (5 bases). Germline-derived CDR1 and CDR2 are PRHDT and FYEKMQ (reference sequence). The CDR3 length is 13 residues. V shed 6 bases and J shed 6 bases, with 11 bases lying between them. This CDR3 is CASRPQGAGELFF. CDR3 nucleotides: TGTGCCAGCAGGCCTCAGGGTGCCGGGGAGCTGTTTTTT.

This clonotype was counted at least ten times. Here the CDR3 reads CATSDSAGKGSNQPQHF. CDR3 in DNA: TGTGCCACCAGTGATTCAGCAGGGAAGGGTAGCAATCAGCCCCAGCATTTT. The genes are TRBV24-1 and TRBJ1-5, with D perhaps TRBD1 (5 bases). The CDR3 consists of 17 residues. Trimming took 2 bases from V and 0 from J, leaving 13 bases between them. CDR1 and CDR2 (germline): KGHDR, SFDVKD.

This clonotype was counted between two and nine times. This chain uses TRBV10-2 with TRBJ2-2; tentatively, D is TRBD1 (6 bases). Germline V gene lookup returns CDR1 WSHSY and CDR2 SAAADI. The CDR3 length is 15 residues. The V end was cut by 3 bases, the J end by 2 bases, with 10 bases between. The DNA for the CDR3 is TGCGCCAGCAGTGAAGGGGGTTTTAACACCGGGGAGCTGTTTTTT. Translated, it gives CASSEGGFNTGELFF.

Only a few counts were recorded for this clonotype. A much larger clone lies a single base off, so this may be a read error. The conserved closing phenylalanine or tryptophan is absent in this CDR3, likely reflecting a read error. The J gene is TRBJ1-1, the V gene TRBV15; D gene ambiguous. CDR3 length: 14 residues. Looked up from germline, CDR1 is LNHNV and CDR2 is YYDKDF (reference sequence). The V end was cut by 1 base, the J end by 1 base, with 7 bases between. CDR3 DNA: TGTGCCACCAGCAGAGGGTCCAAGAACACTGAAGCTTTCCTT. It is translated as CATSRGSKNTEAFL.

This clonotype turned up a few times. The V gene is TRBV6-5, the J gene TRBJ1-1; D unresolved. The length of the CDR3 is 13 residues. Trimming pared 4 bases from V and 7 bases from J, leaving 13 bases between. CDR1 is MNHEY and CDR2 is SVGAGI in the germline V gene. The CDR3 DNA sequence: TGTGCCAGCAGTTCCCCCGGACGGGGTGAAGCTTTCTTT. As protein: CASSSPGRGEAFF.

At least ten counts were recorded for this clonotype. The genes are TRBV28 and TRBJ2-5, with 8 bases fitting TRBD1. Germline CDR1 and CDR2: MDHEN and SYDVKM. J was trimmed by 1 base and V by 5 bases; bases with no gene match: 6. The CDR3 totals 15 residues. The CDR3 sequence is CASSIQGQGQETQYF. The CDR3 region has the DNA TGTGCCAGCAGTATTCAAGGACAGGGCCAAGAGACCCAGTACTTC.

About this clonotype itself: A much bigger clone sits one base away, suggesting this may be a read error. V usage is TRBV27 and J usage is TRBJ1-1; weak D call: TRBD1 (6 bases). The CDR3 consists of 14 residues. The germline gives CDR1 MNHEY, CDR2 SMNVEV (reference sequence). The chain's CDR3 is CASSFGGPATEASF. The CDR3 nucleotides read TGTGCCAGCAGTTTCGGGGGGCCGGCCACTGAAGCTTCCTTT.

In this sample, this clonotype turned up many times. The chain uses TRBV28 and TRBJ2-4; D is possibly TRBD2 (7 bases). Deletions cut 2 bases from V and 0 bases from J, with 14 bases between. Germline CDR1 and CDR2: MDHEN and SYDVKM. This CDR3 region has 17 residues. The CDR3 DNA follows: TGTGCCAGCAGTTTACTAGGGGGGGGGTTAGCCAAAAACATTCAGTACTTC. Translation: CASSLLGGGLAKNIQYF.

This clonotype came up many times. The genes are TRBV30 and TRBJ1-6; D gene ambiguous. The CDR3 runs 11 residues. The V and J ends lost 0 bases and 9 bases respectively, with 3 bases between them. In germline, CDR1 is GTSNPN, CDR2 SVGIG (reference sequence). CDR3 residues: CAWSVGSPLHF. CDR3 coding DNA: TGTGCCTGGAGTGTCGGTTCACCCCTCCACTTT.

This clonotype was detected many times. J is TRBJ2-5 and V is TRBV11-3, with D perhaps matching TRBD2 (5 bases). Germline V gene data show CDR1 as SGHNT and CDR2 as YENEEA. V lost 5 bases to trimming and J lost 4 bases, with 14 bases between them. The CDR3 covers 14 residues. CDR3 in amino acids: CASSERTGGETQYF. The DNA of the CDR3 is TGTGCCAGCAGCGAACGGACTGGTGGAGAGACCCAGTACTTC. The full variable domain, with the rest looked up from reference TRBV11-3 and TRBJ2-5, is EAGVVQSPRYKIIEKKQPVAFWCNPISGHNTLYWYLQNLGQGPELLIRYENEEAVDDSQLPKDRFSAERLKGVDSTLKIQPAELGDSAVYLCASSERTGGETQYFGPGTRLLVL.

This clonotype was counted at least ten times. The V gene is TRBV30, the J gene TRBJ2-7; perhaps TRBD2 as D (5 bases). V lost 3 bases and J 3 bases, leaving 15 bases between the germline ends. Germline lookup yields CDR1 GTSNPN and CDR2 SVGIG (reference sequence). The CDR3 is 14 amino acids. The CDR3 nucleotides are TGTGCCTGGAGCCGAGGAGGACTCTACTACGAGCAGTACTTC. Amino acids: CAWSRGGLYYEQYF.

Ten or more counts support this clonotype. This CDR3 reads CASSVGGNNQPQHF. The CDR3 region has the DNA TGTGCCAGCAGCGTGGGGGGAAACAATCAGCCCCAGCATTTT. The V call is TRBV9, the J call TRBJ1-5; a weak D match, TRBD1 (5 bases). CDR3 length: 14 residues. Trimming stripped 2 bases from V and 3 bases from J, with 9 bases between. Germline CDR1 reads SGDLS; CDR2 reads YYNGEE.

About this clonotype: The CDR3 carries no conserved terminal phenylalanine or tryptophan, so it likely arises from a read error. This chain connects TRBV20-1 to TRBJ2-3, with TRBD2 matching over 7 bases. This CDR3 has 15 residues. The trim removed 5 bases at V and 2 bases at J, leaving 10 bases unmatched. CDR1 is DFQATT and CDR2 is SNEGSKA in the germline V gene (reference sequence). This CDR3 reads CSARRAAGDTDTQYC. The DNA for the CDR3 is TGCAGTGCTCGCCGCGCGGCGGGGGACACAGATACGCAGTATTGT.